The 29 T cell receptor beta chains in this list originate from one sample, sequenced in a study of shared clonotypes between healthy human individuals (dated by TCRdb to about 2020). The library was built by means of the immunoSEQ multiplex PCR assay. TCRdb stores this immuneACCESS table with in-frame sequences only. Part of the clones is absent; in the studies checked, under half of the shortfall reflects unresolved V genes, and no reason is known for the rest. The sample includes about 1.5 million clones, with approximately 98% observed a single time. The top ten clonotypes cover about 0.42% of the sample. The specimen was naive CD4+ T cells sorted from blood. The cell subset or site label, as the study defines it: CD45RA+ positively selected. These receptors all stem from a man aged 30 to 39 in good health.

V usage is TRBV9 and J usage is TRBJ2-1, with D possibly matching TRBD2 (6 bases). The CDR3 is made up of 16 amino acids. Germline lookup yields CDR1 SGDLS and CDR2 YYNGEE. V gave up 0 bases and J gave up 7 bases, with 17 bases separating them. The CDR3 DNA is TGTGCCAGCAGCGTAGTGTCGTGGGGGGATACTAATGAGCAGTTCTTC. The encoded protein is CASSVVSWGDTNEQFF.

The chain has TRBV29-1 and TRBJ2-3; 7 bases fit TRBD1. V lost 6 bases, J lost 2 bases, and 23 bases stayed unmatched. The CDR3 has 19 residues. CDR1 and CDR2 from the germline V gene are SQVTM and ANQGSEA. CDR3 residues: CSVTNQHRGQQQSTDTQYF. The CDR3, as DNA: TGCAGCGTGACGAACCAACACCGGGGACAGCAACAGTCCACAGATACGCAGTATTTT.

This chain uses TRBV10-3 with TRBJ1-5; D gene uncertain. Germline V lookup: CDR1 ENHRY, CDR2 SYGVKD. The CDR3 is 14 residues long. The V end lost 2 bases, the J end lost 2 bases, and 7 bases lay between the germline ends. CDR3 nucleotide sequence: TGTGCCATCAGTGAGGGTTCGGGCAATCAGCCCCAGCATTTT. It yields the protein CAISEGSGNQPQHF.

The V and J genes are TRBV7-2 and TRBJ2-1; 9 bases map to TRBD2. The germline V gene has CDR1 SGHTA and CDR2 FQGNSA. The CDR3 is 16 amino acids. The V gene end was trimmed by 1 base and the J gene end by 5 bases; junction bases not matched to a gene: 6. DNA of the CDR3: TGTGCCAGCAGCTTAGATTCCCTAGCGGGGCACAATGAGCAGTTCTTC. Translating gives CASSLDSLAGHNEQFF.

In the case of this clone: The same CDR3 also results from other DNA sequences found in this sample. The gene calls are TRBV27 and TRBJ1-4; 7 bases line up with TRBD1. The CDR3 is made up of 14 amino acids. The ends lost 6 bases at V and 4 bases at J; junction bases unmatched: 5. Germline V gene sequence: CDR1 MNHEY, CDR2 SMNVEV (reference sequence). This CDR3 is CASSLTGINEKLFF. In nucleotides, the CDR3 is TGTGCCAGCAGCCTGACAGGGATTAATGAAAAACTGTTTTTT.

A remark on this clone: At the DNA level, this CDR3 is encoded by other sequences in the same sample as well. V gene TRBV5-1 combines with J gene TRBJ2-2, with TRBD2 matching over 13 bases. The CDR3 runs 16 residues. Germline-derived CDR1 and CDR2 are SGHRS and YFSETQ. V shed 4 bases and J 2 bases; nucleotides not matched to a gene: 2. As DNA, the CDR3 is TGCGCCAGCAGCCTGGGACTAGCGGGAAACACCGGGGAGCTGTTTTTT. It translates to CASSLGLAGNTGELFF. Drawing the rest from reference TRBV5-1 and TRBJ2-2, the complete variable domain is KAGVTQTPRYLIKTRGQQVTLSCSPISGHRSVSWYQQTPGQGLQFLFEYFSETQRNKGNFPGRFSGRQFSNSRSEMNVSTLELGDSALYLCASSLGLAGNTGELFFGEGSRLTVL.

Concerning this clone: Other DNA sequences in this sample translate to the same CDR3. V gene TRBV9 combines with J gene TRBJ2-2; 9 nucleotides align to TRBD2. Germline lookup yields CDR1 SGDLS and CDR2 YYNGEE. The CDR3 runs 15 residues. The V segment lost 1 base and the J segment 6 bases; nucleotides outside the gene matches: 4. The chain's CDR3 is CASSVLAGVPGELFF. In DNA, the CDR3 is TGTGCCAGCAGCGTATTAGCGGGAGTTCCCGGGGAGCTGTTTTTT.

On this clone: The sample carries other DNA sequences with the same CDR3. The chain links TRBV5-1 to TRBJ2-7; D is ambiguous. This CDR3 comprises 13 residues. The germline V gene has CDR1 SGHRS and CDR2 YFSETQ. The ends were cut back, 0 bases at V and 1 base at J, with 5 bases in the middle. The CDR3 is CASSLAASYEQYF. Here the CDR3 DNA reads TGCGCCAGCAGCTTGGCAGCATCCTACGAGCAGTACTTC.

A note on this clone: Other DNA sequences in the same sample also yield this CDR3. CDR3 DNA sequence: TGTGCCATCAAAACAGGGGGAACTGAAGCTTTCTTT. This encodes CAIKTGGTEAFF. The chain links TRBV10-3 to TRBJ1-1, with TRBD1 identical over 8 bases. The length of the CDR3 is 12 residues. V was pared by 7 bases and J by 5 bases, with 3 bases of the junction left unmatched. Looked up from germline, CDR1 is ENHRY and CDR2 is SYGVKD.

The chain couples TRBV18 to TRBJ2-2; 12 bases agree with TRBD2. This CDR3 is 15 amino acids long. J was trimmed by 7 bases and V by 3 bases; bases with no gene match: 3. CDR1 KGHSH and CDR2 LQKENI come from the germline V gene. CDR3 sequence: CASSPRLAGVGELFF. In DNA, the CDR3 is TGTGCCAGCTCACCCCGACTAGCGGGAGTCGGGGAGCTGTTTTTT.

The CDR3 spells CASSPPGALNTEAFF. CDR3 coding DNA: TGTGCCAGCAGCCCGCCCGGGGCTCTGAACACTGAAGCTTTCTTT. This rearrangement joins TRBV5-4 to TRBJ1-1, with D maybe TRBD1 (5 bases). The CDR3 has 15 residues. CDR1 SGHNT and CDR2 YYREEE come from the germline V gene (reference sequence). V was pared by 4 bases and J by 0 bases, with 13 bases between.

The genes are TRBV6-5 and TRBJ1-3, with D perhaps matching TRBD1 (5 bases). Per the germline V gene, CDR1 is MNHEY and CDR2 is SVGAGI. V lost 7 bases and J lost 4, with 17 bases in between. The CDR3 consists of 15 residues. The CDR3 region has the DNA TGTGCCAGCACCCGGGGGAGCTTGGCCGGAAACACCATATATTTT. Amino acid sequence: CASTRGSLAGNTIYF.

The genes are TRBV19 and TRBJ1-5; 8 bases are shared with TRBD1. The germline gives CDR1 LNHDA, CDR2 SQIVND (reference sequence). The V segment lost 4 bases and the J segment 4 bases; nucleotides outside the gene matches: 6. The CDR3 loop spans 15 amino acids. In nucleotides, the CDR3 is TGTGCCAGTAGTACCCAGGGACAGGTAAATCAGCCCCAGCATTTT. Its translation is CASSTQGQVNQPQHF. Variable domain in full (rest from reference TRBV19 and TRBJ1-5): DGGITQSPKYLFRKEGQNVTLSCEQNLNHDAMYWYRQDPGQGLRLIYYSQIVNDFQKGDIAEGYSVSREKKESFPLTVTSAQKNPTAFYLCASSTQGQVNQPQHFGDGTRLSIL.

The chain joins TRBV7-3 to TRBJ2-7; 9 nucleotides line up with TRBD1. Trimming at V came to 5 bases and at J to 6 bases, leaving 8 bases not matched to a gene. Germline CDR1 is SGHTA and CDR2 is FQGTGA. The CDR3 extends over 14 amino acids. CDR3 protein: CASSTTGGWVEQYF. Here the CDR3 DNA reads TGTGCCAGCAGCACCACAGGGGGCTGGGTCGAGCAGTACTTC.

The V gene is TRBV6-1, the J gene TRBJ2-1; 8 positions match TRBD2. The germline V gene has CDR1 MNHNS and CDR2 SASEGT. V was clipped by 2 bases and J by 6 bases; unmatched bases: 6. The length of the CDR3 is 15 residues. The CDR3 spells CASSEYAGGGNEQFF. DNA for the CDR3: TGTGCCAGCAGTGAATATGCGGGAGGAGGCAATGAGCAGTTCTTC.

This sequence joins TRBV12-5 and TRBJ2-3; 7 nucleotides agree with TRBD1. V lost 4 bases to trimming and J lost 11 bases; unmatched junction nucleotides: 0. The CDR3 spans 10 residues. Germline loops: CDR1 LGHNT, CDR2 FRNRAP. CDR3 bases: TGTGCTAGTGGTTGGGACAGGCAGTATTTT. It translates to CASGWDRQYF.

Here the CDR3 DNA reads TGCGCCAGCAGCCCTCGACTAGCGGGAGGGAGAGAGCAGTTCTTC. Translating it yields CASSPRLAGGREQFF. V is TRBV5-1 and J is TRBJ2-1; 14 bases map to TRBD2. This CDR3 is 15 amino acids long. From germline, CDR1 is SGHRS and CDR2 YFSETQ. J lost 10 bases, V lost 4 bases, and 7 bases had no gene match.

CDR3 region: CASSSTAAQGGAVYGYTF. The CDR3 DNA reads TGTGCCAGCTCATCAACAGCAGCCCAAGGAGGGGCCGTTTATGGCTACACCTTC. The chain recombines TRBV18 with TRBJ1-2; a weak D match, TRBD1 (5 bases). This CDR3 comprises 18 residues. V was clipped by 5 bases and J by 5 bases, with 27 bases between them. CDR1 KGHSH and CDR2 LQKENI come from the germline V gene.

The chain couples TRBV28 to TRBJ1-2, with 8 nucleotides matching TRBD1. Losses at the gene ends were 5 bases for V and 8 bases for J; bases not matched to a gene: 10. Germline values: CDR1 MDHEN, CDR2 SYDVKM. The length of the CDR3 is 14 residues. CDR3 coding DNA: TGTGCCAGCAGTCCAACCGACAGGGGAGACGGCTACACCTTC. Translating gives CASSPTDRGDGYTF.

The V call is TRBV27, the J call TRBJ2-2; 8 bases line up with TRBD1. V trimming: 4 bases; J trimming: 1 base; junction bases outside the gene matches: 11. The CDR3 has 18 residues. Germline CDR1 is MNHEY and CDR2 is SMNVEV (reference sequence). The CDR3 spells CASSSQPRQGRNTGELFF. The DNA of the CDR3 is TGTGCCAGCAGTTCCCAACCCCGACAGGGGCGGAACACCGGGGAGCTGTTTTTT.

This clone was recorded once. This rearrangement joins TRBV25-1 to TRBJ2-1; 8 bases line up with TRBD2. Germline trimming cut 4 bases from V and 6 bases from J; bases unmatched to any gene: 8. CDR3 length: 15 residues. CDR1 and CDR2 from the germline V gene are MGHDK and SYGVNS. The chain's CDR3 is CASSAPQTSANEQFF. DNA for the CDR3: TGTGCCAGCAGTGCTCCCCAGACTAGCGCCAATGAGCAGTTCTTC.

This chain uses TRBV27 with TRBJ2-7, with 8 bases identical to TRBD2. Germline CDR1 is MNHEY and CDR2 is SMNVEV (reference sequence). With V trimmed by 5 bases and J by 4 bases, 16 bases remained unmatched. This CDR3 is built from 17 residues. In DNA form, the CDR3 reads TGTGCCAGCAGTCCCCCAAGCGGGAGCAGGGAGAGGTACGAGCAGTACTTC. Translation gives CASSPPSGSRERYEQYF.

This chain links TRBV7-3 with TRBJ2-2; 8 bases are a match to TRBD1. The germline V gene has CDR1 SGHTA and CDR2 FQGTGA. V was clipped by 5 bases and J by 6 bases; unmatched bases: 2. The CDR3 has 13 amino acids. The CDR3 DNA sequence: TGTGCCAGCAGCGCACAGGGGGCCGGGGAGCTGTTTTTT. Translating gives CASSAQGAGELFF.

The V gene is TRBV5-8, the J gene TRBJ1-3; 9 bases are shared with TRBD1. Looked up from germline, CDR1 is SGHTS and CDR2 is YDEGEE. CDR3 size: 15 residues. The trim removed 4 bases at V and 6 bases at J, leaving 8 bases unmatched. CDR3 residues: CASSLDRGRINTIYF. Here the CDR3 DNA reads TGTGCCAGCAGCCTCGACAGGGGGAGGATAAACACCATATATTTT.

V and J are TRBV28 and TRBJ2-7; tentatively, D is TRBD2 (6 bases). This CDR3 region has 16 residues. The germline CDR1 and CDR2 sequences are MDHEN and SYDVKM. Trimming pared 6 bases from V and 2 bases from J, leaving 20 bases between. Here the CDR3 reads CASSTSSGLLTYEQYF. CDR3 nucleotide sequence: TGTGCCAGCAGCACCTCCAGCGGGCTACTCACCTACGAGCAGTACTTC.

J is TRBJ2-2 and V is TRBV5-1; D is ambiguous. V lost 5 bases, J lost 0 bases, and 8 bases lay in between. Germline loops: CDR1 SGHRS, CDR2 YFSETQ. This CDR3 has 14 amino acids. The CDR3: CASSGVPNTGELFF. DNA of the CDR3: TGCGCCAGCAGTGGGGTTCCGAACACCGGGGAGCTGTTTTTT.

This clone was picked up one time. In the same sample, other DNA sequences code for this CDR3. The gene calls are TRBV20-1 and TRBJ2-3; D unresolved. The ends were cut back, 0 bases at V and 5 bases at J, with 0 bases in the middle. The CDR3 runs to 10 residues. In germline, CDR1 is DFQATT, CDR2 SNEGSKA (reference sequence). CDR3 in amino acids: CSAREDTQYF. Here the CDR3 DNA reads TGCAGTGCTAGAGAAGATACGCAGTATTTT.

V usage is TRBV5-1 and J usage is TRBJ2-3, with D perhaps TRBD1 or TRBD2 (6 bases each). CDR3 length: 14 residues. Trimming shortened V by 9 bases and J by 5 bases, and 19 bases separated the two germline ends. Germline lookup yields CDR1 SGHRS and CDR2 YFSETQ. The CDR3: CATQWGAGLDTQYF. The DNA for the CDR3 is TGCGCCACCCAGTGGGGGGCAGGTTTAGATACGCAGTATTTT. Full variable domain (rest looked up from reference TRBV5-1 and TRBJ2-3): KAGVTQTPRYLIKTRGQQVTLSCSPISGHRSVSWYQQTPGQGLQFLFEYFSETQRNKGNFPGRFSGRQFSNSRSEMNVSTLELGDSALYLCATQWGAGLDTQYFGPGTRLTVL.

The chain joins TRBV29-1 to TRBJ2-1; perhaps TRBD1 as D (6 bases). Trimming pared 4 bases from V and 8 bases from J, leaving 9 bases between. The V gene's germline CDR1 is SQVTM and CDR2 ANQGSEA. The CDR3 totals 11 residues. The CDR3 DNA is TGCAGCGTTGTCAGGGGTGATGAGCAGTTCTTC. This encodes CSVVRGDEQFF.